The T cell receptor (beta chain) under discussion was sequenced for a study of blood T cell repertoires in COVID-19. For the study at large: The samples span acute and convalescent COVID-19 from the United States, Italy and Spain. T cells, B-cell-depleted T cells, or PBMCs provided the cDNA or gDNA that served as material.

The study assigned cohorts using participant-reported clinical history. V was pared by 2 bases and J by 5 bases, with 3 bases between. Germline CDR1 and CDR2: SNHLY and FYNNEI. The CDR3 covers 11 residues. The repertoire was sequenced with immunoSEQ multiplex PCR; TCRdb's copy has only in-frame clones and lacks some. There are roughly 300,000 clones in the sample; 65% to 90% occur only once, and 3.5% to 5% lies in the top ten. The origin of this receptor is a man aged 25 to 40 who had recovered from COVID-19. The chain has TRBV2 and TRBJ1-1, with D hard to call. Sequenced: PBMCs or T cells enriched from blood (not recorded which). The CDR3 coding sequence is TGTGCCAGCAGTGAACTGACTGAAGCTTTCTTT. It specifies CASSELTEAFF. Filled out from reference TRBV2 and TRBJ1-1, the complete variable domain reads EPEVTQTPSHQVTQMGQEVILRCVPISNHLYFYWYRQILGQKVEFLVSFYNNEISEKSEIFDDQFSVERPDGSNFTLKIRSTKLEDSAMYFCASSELTEAFFGQGTRLTVV.